The rows below give T cell receptor beta chains drawn from one sample of a study of preoperative IRX-2 immunotherapy in early breast cancer. Data came from immunoSEQ multiplex PCR; TCRdb stores just in-frame clones and leaves some out. The table has more than 25,000 clones, roughly 89% seen once. Sample acquisition took place from a patient treated with IRX-2 immunotherapy. The source is a human donor with breast cancer. Each CDR3 is given with its conserved first and last residue. D genes are given only for firm matches. For some rows the clone size is stated as once, few or many, or as a class when expanded; others skip it.

TRBD1	NA	TRBV4-1	TRBJ2-1	CASSQETGASEQFF	TGCGCCAGCAGCCAAGAGACAGGGGCTAGTGAGCAGTTCTTC
NA	NA	TRBV19	TRBJ2-7	CASSIGRSYEQYF	TGTGCCAGTAGTATCGGAAGGTCCTACGAGCAGTACTTC
TRBD2	NA	TRBV28	TRBJ2-7	CASSLAGGPYEQYF	TGTGCCAGCAGCCTCGCGGGGGGACCCTACGAGCAGTACTTC
NA	NA	TRBV14	TRBJ1-2	CASSQDLNYGYTF	TGTGCCAGCAGCCAAGATCTGAACTATGGCTACACCTTC
TRBD1	NA	TRBV5-6	TRBJ1-2	CASSEDRGRGYTF	TGTGCCAGCAGCGAGGACAGGGGGAGAGGCTACACCTTC
NA	once	TRBV12-2	TRBJ2-7	CASRWDRGPPTPYEQYF	TGTGCAAGTCGTTGGGACAGGGGGCCTCCAACCCCCTACGAGCAGTACTTC
NA	once	TRBV20-1	TRBJ2-5	CSALQETQYF	TGCAGTGCTTTACAAGAGACCCAGTACTTC
NA	once	TRBV4-3	TRBJ2-4	CASSQDREGIQYF	TGCGCCAGCAGCCAAGATAGGGAAGGCATTCAGTACTTC
NA	few	TRBV14	TRBJ1-6	CASSLGVSPLHF	TGTGCCAGCAGCCTGGGGGTTTCACCCCTCCACTTT
NA	NA	TRBV18	TRBJ2-1	CASSPPGADEQFF	TGTGCCAGCTCACCACCGGGGGCCGATGAGCAGTTCTTC